This entry is about one T cell receptor beta chain. These data originate in a study of Tregs in tolerant kidney transplant recipients. Germline CDR1 and CDR2: SGHKS and YYEKEE (reference sequence). The ends were cut back, 2 bases at V and 8 bases at J, with 7 bases in the middle. The CDR3 loop spans 11 amino acids. Data came from immunoSEQ multiplex PCR; TCRdb stores just in-frame clones and leaves some out. The data contain 200,000 to 300,000 clones, 65% to 85% of them singletons. The sample taken for sequencing was CD4+ T cells from blood. This receptor was obtained from a human donor in good health. J is TRBJ1-2 and V is TRBV5-5, with D hard to call. CDR3 residues: CASSLIGGYTF. The CDR3 DNA follows: TGTGCCAGCAGCTTAATAGGGGGCTACACCTTC. Together with reference TRBV5-5 and TRBJ1-2, the CDR3 gives the full variable domain: DAGVTQSPTHLIKTRGQQVTLRCSPISGHKSVSWYQQVLGQGPQFIFQYYEKEERGRGNFPDRFSARQFPNYSSELNVNALLLGDSALYLCASSLIGGYTFGSGTRLTVV.